This T cell receptor beta chain appears in the sequencing data of a study of blood T cell repertoires in COVID-19. Germline CDR1 LNHNV, CDR2 YYDKDF (reference sequence). The CDR3 has 14 amino acids. Trimming took 2 bases from V and 6 from J; bases not matched to a gene: 5. Produced via immunoSEQ multiplex PCR; TCRdb's table is partial and in-frame only. The repertoire includes over 110,000 clones, 85% to 90% of them detected once, and about 11% sits in the top ten. The sample consisted of PBMCs or T cells enriched from blood (not recorded which). This receptor was obtained from a man between 60 and 75 years old who had recovered from COVID-19. The chain uses TRBV15 and TRBJ1-2; 8 bases map to TRBD1. CDR3: CATSRRVTGDGYTF. CDR3 sequence (DNA): TGTGCCACCAGCAGACGCGTGACAGGGGATGGCTACACCTTC.